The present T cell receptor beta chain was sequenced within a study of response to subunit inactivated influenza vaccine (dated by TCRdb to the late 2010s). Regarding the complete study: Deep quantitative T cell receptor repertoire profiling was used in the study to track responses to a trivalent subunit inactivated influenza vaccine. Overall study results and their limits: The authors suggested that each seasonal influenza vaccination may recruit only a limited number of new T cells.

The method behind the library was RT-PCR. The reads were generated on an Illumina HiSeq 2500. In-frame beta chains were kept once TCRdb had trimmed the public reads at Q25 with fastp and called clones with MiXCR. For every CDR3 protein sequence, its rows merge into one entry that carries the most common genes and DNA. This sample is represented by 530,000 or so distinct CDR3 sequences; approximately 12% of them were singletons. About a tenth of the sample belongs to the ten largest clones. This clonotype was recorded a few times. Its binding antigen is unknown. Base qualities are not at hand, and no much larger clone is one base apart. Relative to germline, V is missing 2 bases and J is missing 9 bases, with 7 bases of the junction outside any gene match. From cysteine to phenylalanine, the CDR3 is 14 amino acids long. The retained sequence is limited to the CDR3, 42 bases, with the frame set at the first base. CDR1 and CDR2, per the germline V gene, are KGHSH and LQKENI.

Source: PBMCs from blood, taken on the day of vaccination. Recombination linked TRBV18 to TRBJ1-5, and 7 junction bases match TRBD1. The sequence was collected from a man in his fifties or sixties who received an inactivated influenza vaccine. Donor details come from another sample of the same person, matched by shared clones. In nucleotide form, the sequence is TGTGCCAGCTCACCAAAGACAGGGCGGGGGCCCCAGCATTTT. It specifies CASSPKTGRGPQHF.